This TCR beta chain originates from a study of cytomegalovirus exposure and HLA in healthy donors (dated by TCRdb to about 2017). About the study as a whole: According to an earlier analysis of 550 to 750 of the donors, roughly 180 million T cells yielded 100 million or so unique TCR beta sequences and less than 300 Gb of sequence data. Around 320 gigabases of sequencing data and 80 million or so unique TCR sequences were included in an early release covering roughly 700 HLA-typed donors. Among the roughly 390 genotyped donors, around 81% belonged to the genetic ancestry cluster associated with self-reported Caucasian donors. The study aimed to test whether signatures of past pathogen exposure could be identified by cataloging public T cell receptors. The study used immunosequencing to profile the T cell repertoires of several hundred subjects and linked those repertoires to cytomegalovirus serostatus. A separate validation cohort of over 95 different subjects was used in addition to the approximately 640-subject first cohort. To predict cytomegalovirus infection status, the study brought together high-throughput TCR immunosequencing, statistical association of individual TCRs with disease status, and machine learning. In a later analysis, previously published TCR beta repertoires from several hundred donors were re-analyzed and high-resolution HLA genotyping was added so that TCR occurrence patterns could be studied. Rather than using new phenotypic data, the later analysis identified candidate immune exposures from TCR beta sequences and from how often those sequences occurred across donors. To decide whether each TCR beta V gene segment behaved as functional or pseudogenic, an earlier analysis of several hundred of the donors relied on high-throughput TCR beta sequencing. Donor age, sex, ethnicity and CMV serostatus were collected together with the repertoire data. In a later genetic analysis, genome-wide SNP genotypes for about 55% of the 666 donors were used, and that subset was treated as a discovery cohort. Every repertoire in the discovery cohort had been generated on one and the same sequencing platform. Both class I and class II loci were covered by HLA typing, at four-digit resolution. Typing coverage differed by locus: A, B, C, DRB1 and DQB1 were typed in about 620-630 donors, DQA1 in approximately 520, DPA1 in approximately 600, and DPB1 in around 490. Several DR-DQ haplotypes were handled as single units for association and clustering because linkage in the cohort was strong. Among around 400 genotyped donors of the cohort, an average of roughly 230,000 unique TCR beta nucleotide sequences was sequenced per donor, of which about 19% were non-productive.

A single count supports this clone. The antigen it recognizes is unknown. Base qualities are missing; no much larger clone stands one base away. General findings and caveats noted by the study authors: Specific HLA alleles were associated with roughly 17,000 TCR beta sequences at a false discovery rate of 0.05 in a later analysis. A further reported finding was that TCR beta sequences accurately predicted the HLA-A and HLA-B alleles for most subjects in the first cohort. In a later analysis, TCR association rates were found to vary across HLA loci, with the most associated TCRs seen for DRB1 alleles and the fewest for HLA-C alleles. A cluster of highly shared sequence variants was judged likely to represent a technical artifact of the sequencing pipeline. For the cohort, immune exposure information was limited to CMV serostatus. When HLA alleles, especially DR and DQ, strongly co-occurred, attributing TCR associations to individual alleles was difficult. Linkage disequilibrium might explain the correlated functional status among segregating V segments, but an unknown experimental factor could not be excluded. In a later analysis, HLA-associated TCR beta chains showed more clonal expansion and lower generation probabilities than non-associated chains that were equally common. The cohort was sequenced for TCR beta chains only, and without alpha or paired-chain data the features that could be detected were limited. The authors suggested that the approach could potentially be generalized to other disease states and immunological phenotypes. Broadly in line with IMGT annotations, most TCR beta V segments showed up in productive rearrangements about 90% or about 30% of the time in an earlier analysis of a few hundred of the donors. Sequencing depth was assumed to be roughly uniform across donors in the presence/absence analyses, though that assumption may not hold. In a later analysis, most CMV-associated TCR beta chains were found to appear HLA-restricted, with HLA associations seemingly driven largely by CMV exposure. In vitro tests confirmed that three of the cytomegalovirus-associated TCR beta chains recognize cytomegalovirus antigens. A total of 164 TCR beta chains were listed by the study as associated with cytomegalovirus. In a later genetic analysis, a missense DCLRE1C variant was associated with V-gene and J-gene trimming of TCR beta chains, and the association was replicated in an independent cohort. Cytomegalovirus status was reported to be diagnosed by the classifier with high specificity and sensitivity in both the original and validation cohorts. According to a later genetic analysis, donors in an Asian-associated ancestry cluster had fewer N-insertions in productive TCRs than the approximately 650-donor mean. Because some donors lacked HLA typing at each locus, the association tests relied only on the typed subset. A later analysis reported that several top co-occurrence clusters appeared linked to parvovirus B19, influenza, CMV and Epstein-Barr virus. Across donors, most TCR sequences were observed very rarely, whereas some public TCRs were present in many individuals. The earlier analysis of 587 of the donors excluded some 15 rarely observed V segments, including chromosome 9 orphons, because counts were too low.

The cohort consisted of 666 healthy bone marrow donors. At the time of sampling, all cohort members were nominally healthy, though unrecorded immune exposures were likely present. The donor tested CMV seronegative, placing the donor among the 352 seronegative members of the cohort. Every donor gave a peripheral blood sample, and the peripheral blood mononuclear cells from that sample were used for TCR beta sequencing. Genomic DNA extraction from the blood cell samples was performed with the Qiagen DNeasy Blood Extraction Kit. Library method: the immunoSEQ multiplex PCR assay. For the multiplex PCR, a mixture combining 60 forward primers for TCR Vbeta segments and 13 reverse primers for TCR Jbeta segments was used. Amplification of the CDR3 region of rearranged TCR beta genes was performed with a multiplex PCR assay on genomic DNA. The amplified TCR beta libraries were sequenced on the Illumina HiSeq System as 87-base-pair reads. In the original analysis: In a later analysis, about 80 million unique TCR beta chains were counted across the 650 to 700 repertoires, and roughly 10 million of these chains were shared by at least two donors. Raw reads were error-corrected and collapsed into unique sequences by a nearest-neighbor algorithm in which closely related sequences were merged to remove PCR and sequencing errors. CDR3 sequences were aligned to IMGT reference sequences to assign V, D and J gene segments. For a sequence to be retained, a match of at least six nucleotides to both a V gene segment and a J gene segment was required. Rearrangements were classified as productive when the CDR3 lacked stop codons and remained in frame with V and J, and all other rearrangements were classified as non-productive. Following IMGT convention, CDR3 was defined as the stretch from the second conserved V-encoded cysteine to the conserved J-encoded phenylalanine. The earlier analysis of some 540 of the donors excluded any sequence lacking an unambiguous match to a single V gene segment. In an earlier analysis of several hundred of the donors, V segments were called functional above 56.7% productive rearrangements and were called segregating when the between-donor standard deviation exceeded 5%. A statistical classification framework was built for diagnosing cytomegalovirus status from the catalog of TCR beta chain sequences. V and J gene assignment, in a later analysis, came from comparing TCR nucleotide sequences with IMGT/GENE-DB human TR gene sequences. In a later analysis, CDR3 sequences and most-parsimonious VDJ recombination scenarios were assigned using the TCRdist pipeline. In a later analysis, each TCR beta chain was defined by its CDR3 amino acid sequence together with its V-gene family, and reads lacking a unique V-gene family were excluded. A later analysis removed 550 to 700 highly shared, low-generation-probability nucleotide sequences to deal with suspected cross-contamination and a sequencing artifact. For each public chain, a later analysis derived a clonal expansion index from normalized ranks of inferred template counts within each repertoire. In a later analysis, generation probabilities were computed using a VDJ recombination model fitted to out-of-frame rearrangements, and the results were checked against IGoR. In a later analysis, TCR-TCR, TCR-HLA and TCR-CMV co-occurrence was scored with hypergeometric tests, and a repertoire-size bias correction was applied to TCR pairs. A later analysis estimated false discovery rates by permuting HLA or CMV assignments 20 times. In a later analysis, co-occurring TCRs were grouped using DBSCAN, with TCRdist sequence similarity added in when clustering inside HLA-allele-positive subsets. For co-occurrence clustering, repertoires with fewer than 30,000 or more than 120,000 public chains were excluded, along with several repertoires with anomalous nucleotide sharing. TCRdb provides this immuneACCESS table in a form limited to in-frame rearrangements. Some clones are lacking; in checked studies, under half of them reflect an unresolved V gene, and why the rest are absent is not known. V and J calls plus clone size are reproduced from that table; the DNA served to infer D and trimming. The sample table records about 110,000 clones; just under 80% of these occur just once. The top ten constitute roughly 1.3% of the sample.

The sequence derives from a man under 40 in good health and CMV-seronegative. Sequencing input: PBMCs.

The CDR3 has the sequence CASSLRGLRKLSNQPQHF. At the DNA level, the sequence is TGTGCCAGCAGCTTGCGGGGACTACGGAAATTGAGCAATCAGCCCCAGCATTTT. The sequence links TRBV7-8 to TRBJ1-5; the best D guess is TRBD1, with 5 bases matching. As encoded in the germline V gene, CDR1 is SGHVS while CDR2 is FQNEAQ. The junction carries 19 bases between V and J, which are trimmed by 3 bases and 1 base respectively. The CDR3 starts with the cysteine, ends with the phenylalanine, and has 18 residues. Left in the record is the CDR3 DNA by itself, 54 bases read in frame from the first base.